This TCR beta chain emerged from a study of cytomegalovirus exposure and HLA in healthy donors. Study-wide context: From about 180 million T cells, an earlier analysis saw approximately 110 million unique TCR beta sequences.

Germline loops: CDR1 SGHTA, CDR2 FQGNSA. Deletions cut 3 bases from V and 6 bases from J, with 18 bases between. There are 15 residues in the CDR3. Study-wide findings and caveats: Indistinguishable V segments, including TRBV6-2 and TRBV6-3, were excluded. A later analysis showed HLA-associated TCR beta chains outstripping equally common others in clonal expansion. TCR beta chains numbering some 150 were designated cytomegalovirus-associated.

To note about this clone: Its antigen is unknown.

PCR used 60 Vbeta primers and 13 Jbeta primers. TCRdb's copy holds only in-frame clones and misses some; the assay was immunoSEQ multiplex PCR. The sample includes 150,000 to 200,000 clones, around 77% of them seen just once. The receptor was isolated from a woman aged 25 to 39 in good health and CMV-seropositive. V is TRBV7-2 and J is TRBJ2-7, with a tentative D call TRBD2 (5 bases). The sequencing sample was made of PBMCs. The CDR3 protein is CASSFGVPGVGEQYF. CDR3 in DNA: TGTGCCAGCAGCTTTGGGGTCCCCGGGGTGGGCGAGCAGTACTTC.